This T cell receptor beta chain was obtained from a study of blood T cells in healthy people across ages. For the second PCR, which ran for 7 to 11 cycles, a sample-barcoded 5' primer and a J-beta primer mix were used. Through a template-switch adaptor with 12 random nucleotides, each cDNA molecule received a tag. TCRdb called the 5' RACE reads again in MiXCR, with one record for every CDR3 protein. This table has fewer than 2,000,000 distinct CDR3 sequences, around 35% appearing once. Isolated per sample were at least 6 million PBMCs. Total RNA extracted from each sample amounted to at least 6 micrograms. About this clonotype: A read error may be the cause here, since a much bigger clone is one base away.

The ends were cut back, 1 base at V and 12 bases at J, with 16 bases in the middle. The CDR3 has 15 amino acids. The germline V gene has CDR1 MGHRA and CDR2 YSYEKL. The chain carries TRBV4-1 and TRBJ2-6; possibly TRBD2 for D (5 bases). The receptor was derived from a woman aged 25 to 39 in good health. Sequenced: blood. CDR3 protein: CASSQVGSAHFVLTF. CDR3 DNA: TGCGCCAGCAGCCAAGTTGGGAGCGCCCATTTCGTCCTGACTTTC.